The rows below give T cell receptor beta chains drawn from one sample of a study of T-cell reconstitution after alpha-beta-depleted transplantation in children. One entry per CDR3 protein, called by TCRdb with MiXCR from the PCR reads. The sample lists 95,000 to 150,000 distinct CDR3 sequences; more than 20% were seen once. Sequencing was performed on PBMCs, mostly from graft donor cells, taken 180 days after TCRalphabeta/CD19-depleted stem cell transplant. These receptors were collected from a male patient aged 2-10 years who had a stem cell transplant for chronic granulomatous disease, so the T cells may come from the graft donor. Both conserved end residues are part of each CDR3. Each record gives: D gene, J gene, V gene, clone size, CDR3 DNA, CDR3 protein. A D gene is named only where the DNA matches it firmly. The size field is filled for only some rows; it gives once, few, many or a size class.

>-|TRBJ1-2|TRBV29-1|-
TGCAGCGTTGATATAACAGGCCGGGCCTATGGCTACACCTTC
CSVDITGRAYGYTF
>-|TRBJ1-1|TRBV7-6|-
TGTGCCAGCAGCGCGTCCATGAACACTGAAGCTTTCTTT
CASSASMNTEAFF
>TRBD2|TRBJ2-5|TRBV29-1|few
TGCAGCGTTGTTGGACTAGCGGTAGGAGAGACCCAGTACTTC
CSVVGLAVGETQYF
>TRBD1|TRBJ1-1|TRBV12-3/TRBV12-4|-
TGTGCCAGCAGTTCAAGGACAGGGTTTAATCGCACTGAAGCTTTCTTT
CASSSRTGFNRTEAFF
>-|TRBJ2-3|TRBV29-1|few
TGCAGCGTTGGTGGACAGAACACAGATACGCAGTATTTT
CSVGGQNTDTQYF
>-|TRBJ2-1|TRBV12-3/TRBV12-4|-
TGTGCCAGCAGCCCACAGGGCGGGGGCAATGAGCAGTTCTTC
CASSPQGGGNEQFF
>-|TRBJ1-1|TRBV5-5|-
TGTGCCAGCAGCTTTTTCAGTACAGACGGTGTCACTGAAGCTTTCTTT
CASSFFSTDGVTEAFF
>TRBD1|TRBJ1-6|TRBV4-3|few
TGCGCCAGCAGCCAAGACCGGGACAGAAATTCACCCCTCCACTTT
CASSQDRDRNSPLHF
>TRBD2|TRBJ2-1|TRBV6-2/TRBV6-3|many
TGTGCCAGCAATAGCGGGGGGGCCCCGAATGAGCAGTTCTTC
CASNSGGAPNEQFF
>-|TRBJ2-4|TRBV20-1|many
TGCAGTGCTCTTCGGGATTCCAAAAACATTCAGTACTTC
CSALRDSKNIQYF
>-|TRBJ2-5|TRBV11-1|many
TGTGCCAGCAGCAATCTTGGGGTGCAAAGGGGCCCGGGCAGGCAAGAGACCCAGTACTTC
CASSNLGVQRGPGRQETQYF
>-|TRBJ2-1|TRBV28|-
TGTGCCAGCAGTTTACTCCCGTTCGGGCTACTGGTGTCAGAGCAGTTCTTC
CASSLLPFGLLVSEQFF
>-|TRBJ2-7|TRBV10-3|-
TGTGCCACCAACGCCGGGACCGGGGACGAGCAGTACTTC
CATNAGTGDEQYF
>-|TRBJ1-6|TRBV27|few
TGTGCCAGCAGTTTTCTTGGAAATTCACCCCTCCACTTT
CASSFLGNSPLHF
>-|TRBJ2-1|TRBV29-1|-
TGCAGCGTTGGACCGGGACTCAGGTCCAATGAGCAGTTCTTC
CSVGPGLRSNEQFF
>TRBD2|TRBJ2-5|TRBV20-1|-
TGCAGTGCTCAAGACGGGGAGGGCCTCCAAGAGACCCAGTACTTC
CSAQDGEGLQETQYF
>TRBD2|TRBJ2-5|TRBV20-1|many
TGCAGTGCTAGTTCGGATAGCGGGACCCAAGAGACCCAGTACTTC
CSASSDSGTQETQYF
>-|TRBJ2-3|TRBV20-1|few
TGCAGTGCCACCCCGGGGTCAGATTTGGATACGCAGTATTTT
CSATPGSDLDTQYF
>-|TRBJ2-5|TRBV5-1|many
TGCGCCAGCAGCTTGGGAGGGGACGGACAGACCCAGTACTTC
CASSLGGDGQTQYF